This T cell receptor (beta chain) stems from a study of kidney transplant recipient with SARS-CoV-2 infection. V was trimmed by 4 bases and J by 7 bases, leaving 30 bases between them. The CDR3 totals 19 residues. Germline-derived CDR1 and CDR2 are MNHNS and SASEGT. TCRdb itself ran the reads through MiXCR, one entry per CDR3 protein. The sample holds 200,000 to 250,000 distinct CDR3 sequences, about 30% seen once. This specimen was a blood sample, taken at baseline and on day 111 from a kidney transplant recipient. This chain uses TRBV6-1 with TRBJ2-3, with D possibly matching TRBD1 (6 bases). This TCR was recovered from a young adult male patient who had COVID-19 and was a kidney transplant recipient. Some T cells may arise from the graft donor. CDR3 protein: CASSADGREREGQKNTQYF. In DNA form, the CDR3 reads TGTGCCAGCAGTGCTGACGGACGAGAGAGAGAGGGACAAAAAAATACGCAGTATTTT.